This section outlines one T cell receptor beta chain sequence together with its context. Its specificity is not known. Its ends do not fully match the called genes, so a read error is possible. These data belong to a study of cytomegalovirus exposure and HLA in healthy donors. Study observations and caveats: Cytomegalovirus status was reportedly diagnosed by the classifier with high specificity and sensitivity.

The PCR used 60 Vbeta and 13 Jbeta primers. Libraries were prepared by immunoSEQ multiplex PCR; TCRdb keeps only in-frame clonotypes and omits some of them. The table shows around 200,000 clones, with roughly 80% occurring only once. This CDR3 has 14 amino acids. Per germline, CDR1 SEHNR and CDR2 FQNEAQ (reference sequence). The receptor's source is a man aged 40-49 years in good health and CMV-seronegative. Sequenced material: PBMCs. This chain links TRBV7-9 with TRBJ2-1; TRBD2 matches 13 bases. The CDR3 DNA is TGTGCCAGCAACTTAGAGGGACTAGCGGGAGAGCAGTTCTTC. This codes for CASNLEGLAGEQFF.